Listed below are T cell receptor beta chains from one sample, sequenced in a study of T cell changes during pregnancy in multiple sclerosis. The assay was immunoSEQ multiplex PCR, and TCRdb's table has in-frame clones only and misses some. The table records tens of thousands of clones, more than 75% of them present only once. Sequencing was performed on CD4+ T cells from peripheral blood mononuclear cells, taken in the first trimester of pregnancy. These TCRs come from a female donor with multiple sclerosis, enrolled in a pregnancy study. Each CDR3 is given with its conserved first and last residue. Fields, in order: D gene, V gene, J gene, clone size, CDR3 protein, CDR3 DNA. D genes are given only for firm matches. Clone size is stated in some rows and not others, as once, few, many or a class when expanded.

TRBD1	TRBV30	TRBJ1-1	few	CAWSVTGTGTAFF	TGTGCCTGGAGTGTAACCGGGACAGGGACAGCTTTCTTT
NA	TRBV6-1	TRBJ2-1	NA	CASSEMGSSYNEQFF	TGTGCCAGCAGTGAAATGGGCAGCTCCTACAATGAGCAGTTCTTC
TRBD1	TRBV19	TRBJ2-2	NA	CASSSGQATNTGELFF	TGTGCCAGTAGTTCGGGACAGGCAACGAACACCGGGGAGCTGTTTTTT
TRBD2	TRBV7-9	TRBJ2-5	NA	CASSLLLAGAETQYF	TGTGCCAGCAGCTTGTTATTAGCGGGAGCGGAGACCCAGTACTTC
TRBD1	TRBV9	TRBJ2-2	NA	CASSVAPGGRTGELFF	TGTGCCAGCAGCGTAGCCCCAGGGGGCAGAACCGGGGAGCTGTTTTTT
TRBD1	TRBV19	TRBJ1-5	NA	CASSTTTGVGNQPQHF	TGTGCCAGTAGTACCACCACAGGGGTTGGTAATCAGCCCCAGCATTTT
TRBD2	TRBV19	TRBJ2-7	NA	CASSRRTSGISYEQYF	TGTGCCAGTAGTAGAAGGACTAGCGGGATTTCCTACGAGCAGTACTTC
NA	TRBV6-5	TRBJ1-4	NA	CASSSRQETNEKLFF	TGTGCCAGCAGTTCCCGACAGGAAACTAATGAAAAACTGTTTTTT
NA	TRBV7-9	TRBJ1-2	NA	CASSPLGGSNGYTF	TGTGCCAGCAGCCCCCTGGGAGGGTCAAATGGCTACACCTTC
NA	TRBV19	TRBJ1-1	NA	CASTSQVSSTEAFF	TGTGCCAGTACCTCGCAGGTCAGCAGCACTGAAGCTTTCTTT